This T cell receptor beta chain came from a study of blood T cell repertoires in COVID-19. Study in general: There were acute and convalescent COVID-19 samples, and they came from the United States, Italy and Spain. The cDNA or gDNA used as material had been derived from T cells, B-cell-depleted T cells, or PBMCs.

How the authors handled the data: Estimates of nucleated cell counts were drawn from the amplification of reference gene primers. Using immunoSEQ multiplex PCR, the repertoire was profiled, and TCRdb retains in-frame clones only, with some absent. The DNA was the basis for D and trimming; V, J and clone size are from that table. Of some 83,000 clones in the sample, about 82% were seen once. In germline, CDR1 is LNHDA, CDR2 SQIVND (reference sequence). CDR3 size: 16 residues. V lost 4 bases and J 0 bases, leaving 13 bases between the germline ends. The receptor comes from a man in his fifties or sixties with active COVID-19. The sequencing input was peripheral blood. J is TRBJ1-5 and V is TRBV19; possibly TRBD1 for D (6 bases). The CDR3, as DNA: TGTGCCAGTAGTAGGACAGAGCTTTATAGCAATCAGCCCCAGCATTTT. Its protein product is CASSRTELYSNQPQHF.